This is a list of T cell receptor beta chains from one sample in a study of T cell responses to AZD1222 COVID-19 vaccine. Sequencing used immunoSEQ multiplex PCR; TCRdb keeps in-frame clones, though not all of them. The repertoire has 150,000 to 200,000 clones, about 90% of them found once; the top ten carry about 2.1%. The sequencing used peripheral blood, collected 28 days after the second AZD1222 dose. The receptors were sampled from an adult who received the AZD1222 COVID-19 vaccine. Each CDR3 is given without its conserved first and last residue.

TRBV6-5 | ASSRAIKNTGELF
TRBV18 | ASSPGTGTHQPQH
TRBV28 | ASSLNQGPSGNTIY
TRBV28 | ASSLGQGHIQY
TRBV4-1 | ASSPDRGTGNTIY
TRBV29-1 | SVEVQGYGYT
TRBV28 | ASSLRQGAWETQY
TRBV6-9 | ASSDRRLAGMGETQY
TRBV2 | ASSEALGDSLSGANVLT
TRBV11-1 | ASSRLRGTEAF
TRBV24-1 | ATSRSDLQETQY
TRBV5-1 | ASSLTGAFYNEQF
TRBV2 | ASNRDRGGNSPLH
TRBV2 | ASSPDRGEKLF
TRBV5-4 | ASSPGTSGQETQY
TRBV28 | ASSFRTFRSTEAF
TRBV18 | ASSPSGANQPQH
TRBV10-2 | ASSEYNEQF
TRBV29-1 | SVTSGVLESYEQY
TRBV7-2 | ASSLVAGSNQPQH
TRBV7-2 | ASSLDRTHEKLF
TRBV28 | ASSSYGSQY
TRBV3-1/TRBV3-2 | ASSQDPGVPLQPQH
TRBV11-2 | ASSTTGGQAQPQH
TRBV5-1 | ASSLQGGNYGYT
TRBV4-2 | ASSQEWGAEDTQY
TRBV9 | ASSTSGGLDTQY
TRBV6-6 | ASTDGGATNEKLF
TRBV6-5 | ASSLTSGVTDTQY
TRBV3-1/TRBV3-2 | ASSPRTGGKTQY
TRBV5-1 | ASRTPPPGETQY
TRBV6-5 | ASSYGGQGWGYT
TRBV5-8 | ASSLKTFRSYNEQF
TRBV3-1/TRBV3-2 | ASSKGTGSGYT
TRBV19 | ASGTGGETQY
TRBV19 | ASSIRRDRGLGGYT
TRBV29-1 | SVVQGVMNTEAF
TRBV2 | ASSGLRSREETQY
TRBV10-3 | AISDQGQGAYGYT
TRBV5-6 | ASSFTNYNEQF
TRBV5-4 | ASSSRASGGAEQY
TRBV15 | ATSRDPGGNEQF
TRBV10-2 | ASGRDERPNEQF
TRBV5-6 | ASSAGQGFSGGYT
TRBV5-1 | ASSLKGVPSSMNTEAF
TRBV3-1/TRBV3-2 | ASSLGQGASQPQH
TRBV21-1 | ASSPWGRQIYEQY
TRBV18 | ASSPGGPGANVLT
TRBV5-1 | ASSLAGQGPYEQY
TRBV18 | ASSEGLADSYEQY